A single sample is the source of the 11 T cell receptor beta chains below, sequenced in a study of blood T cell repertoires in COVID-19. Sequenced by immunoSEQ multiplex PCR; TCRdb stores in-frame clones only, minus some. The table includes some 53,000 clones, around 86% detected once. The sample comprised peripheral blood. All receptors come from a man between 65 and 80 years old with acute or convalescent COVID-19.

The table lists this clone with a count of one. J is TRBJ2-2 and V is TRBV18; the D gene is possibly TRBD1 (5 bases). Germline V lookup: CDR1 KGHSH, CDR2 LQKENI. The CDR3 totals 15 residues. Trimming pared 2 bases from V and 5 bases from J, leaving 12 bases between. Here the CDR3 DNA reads TGTGCCAGCTCACCATCGCAGGGCAGGACCGGGGAGCTGTTTTTT. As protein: CASSPSQGRTGELFF.

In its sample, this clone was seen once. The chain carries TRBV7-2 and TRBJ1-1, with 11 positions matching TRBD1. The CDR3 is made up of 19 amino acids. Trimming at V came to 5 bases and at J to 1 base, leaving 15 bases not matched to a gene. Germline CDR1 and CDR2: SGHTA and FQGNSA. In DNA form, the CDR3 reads TGTGCCAGCAGCCTCCTGGCTAGAACCGGGACAGGGGGGAACACTGAAGCTTTCTTT. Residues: CASSLLARTGTGGNTEAFF. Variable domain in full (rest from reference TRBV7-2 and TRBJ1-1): GAGVSQSPSNKVTEKGKDVELRCDPISGHTALYWYRQSLGQGLEFLIYFQGNSAPDKSGLPSDRFSAERTGGSVSTLTIQRTQQEDSAVYLCASSLLARTGTGGNTEAFFGQGTRLTVV.

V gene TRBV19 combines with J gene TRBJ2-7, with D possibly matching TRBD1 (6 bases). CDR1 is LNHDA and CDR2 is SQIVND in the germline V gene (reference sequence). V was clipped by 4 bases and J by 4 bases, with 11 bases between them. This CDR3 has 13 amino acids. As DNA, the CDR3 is TGTGCCAGTAGTAGGGGGCCCTTATACGAGCAGTACTTC. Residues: CASSRGPLYEQYF.

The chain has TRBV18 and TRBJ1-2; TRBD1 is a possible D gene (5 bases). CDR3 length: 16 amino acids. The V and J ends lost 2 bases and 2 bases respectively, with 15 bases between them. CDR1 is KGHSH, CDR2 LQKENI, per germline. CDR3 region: CASSPGMTARNYGYTF. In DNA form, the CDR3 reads TGTGCCAGCTCACCAGGTATGACAGCTCGAAACTATGGCTACACCTTC.

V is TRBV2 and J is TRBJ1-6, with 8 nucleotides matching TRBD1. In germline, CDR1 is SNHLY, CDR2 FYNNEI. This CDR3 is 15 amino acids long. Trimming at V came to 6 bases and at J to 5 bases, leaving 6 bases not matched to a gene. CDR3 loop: CASRSGGADNSPLHF. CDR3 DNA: TGTGCCAGCAGGTCAGGGGGCGCAGATAATTCACCCCTCCACTTT.

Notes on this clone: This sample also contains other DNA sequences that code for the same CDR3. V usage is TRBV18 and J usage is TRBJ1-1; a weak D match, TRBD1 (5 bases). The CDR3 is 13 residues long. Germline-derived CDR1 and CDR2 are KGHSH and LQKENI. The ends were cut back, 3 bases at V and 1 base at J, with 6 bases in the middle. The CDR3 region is CASSPQGNTEAFF. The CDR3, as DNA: TGTGCCAGCTCACCTCAGGGGAACACTGAAGCTTTCTTT. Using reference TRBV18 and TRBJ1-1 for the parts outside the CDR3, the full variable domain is NAGVMQNPRHLVRRRGQEARLRCSPMKGHSHVYWYRQLPEEGLKFMVYLQKENIIDESGMPKERFSAEFPKEGPSILRIQQVVRGDSAAYFCASSPQGNTEAFFGQGTRLTVV.

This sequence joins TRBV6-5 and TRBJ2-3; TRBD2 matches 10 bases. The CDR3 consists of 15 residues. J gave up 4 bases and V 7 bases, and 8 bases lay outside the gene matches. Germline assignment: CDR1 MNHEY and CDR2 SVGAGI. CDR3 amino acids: CASKPRAGGADTQYF. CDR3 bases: TGTGCCAGCAAGCCTAGAGCGGGAGGGGCAGATACGCAGTATTTT.

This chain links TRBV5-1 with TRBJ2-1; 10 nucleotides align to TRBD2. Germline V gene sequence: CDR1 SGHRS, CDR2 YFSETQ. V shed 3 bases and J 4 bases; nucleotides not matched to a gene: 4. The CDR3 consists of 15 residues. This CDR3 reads CASSSGTSVYNEQFF. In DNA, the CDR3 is TGCGCCAGCAGCTCCGGGACTAGCGTTTACAATGAGCAGTTCTTC.

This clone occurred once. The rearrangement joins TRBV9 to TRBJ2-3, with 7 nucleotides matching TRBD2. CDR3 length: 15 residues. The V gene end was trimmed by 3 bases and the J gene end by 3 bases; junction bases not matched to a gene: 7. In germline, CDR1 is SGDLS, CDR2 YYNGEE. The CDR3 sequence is CASSAQAGETDTQYF. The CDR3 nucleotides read TGTGCCAGCAGCGCCCAGGCGGGGGAGACAGATACGCAGTATTTT.

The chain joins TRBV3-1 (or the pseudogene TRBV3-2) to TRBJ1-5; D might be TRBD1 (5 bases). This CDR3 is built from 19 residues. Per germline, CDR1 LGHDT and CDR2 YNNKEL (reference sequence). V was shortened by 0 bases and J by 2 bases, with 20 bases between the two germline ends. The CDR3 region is CASSQERAPPGKGNQPQHF. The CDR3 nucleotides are TGTGCCAGCAGCCAAGAAAGAGCCCCACCAGGGAAGGGCAATCAGCCCCAGCATTTT.

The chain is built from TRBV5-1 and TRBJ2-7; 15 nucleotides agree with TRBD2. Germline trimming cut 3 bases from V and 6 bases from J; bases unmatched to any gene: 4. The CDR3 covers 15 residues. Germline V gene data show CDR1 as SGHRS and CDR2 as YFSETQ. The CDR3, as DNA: TGCGCCAGCAGCTCCGGGACTAGCGGGAGGAGCGAGCAGTACTTC. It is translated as CASSSGTSGRSEQYF.